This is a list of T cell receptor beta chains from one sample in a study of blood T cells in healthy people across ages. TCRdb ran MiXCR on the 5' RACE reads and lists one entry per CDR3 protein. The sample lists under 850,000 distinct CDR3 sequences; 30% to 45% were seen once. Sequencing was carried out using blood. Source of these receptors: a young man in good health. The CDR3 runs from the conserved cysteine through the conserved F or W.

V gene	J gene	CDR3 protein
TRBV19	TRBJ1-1	CASSIGGRKNTEAFF
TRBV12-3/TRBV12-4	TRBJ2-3	CASSPPWSGSADTQYF
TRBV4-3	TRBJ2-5	CASSHYLAGGSVGAQETQYF
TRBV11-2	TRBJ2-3	CASSNGGRSTDTQYF
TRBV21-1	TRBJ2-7	CASSKVPVLLTGYEQYF
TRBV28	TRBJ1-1	CASSSGEAYTEAFF
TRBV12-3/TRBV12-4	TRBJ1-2	CASSLASRAGAGYGYTF
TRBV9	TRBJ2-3	CASSVGPAGAEGTQYF
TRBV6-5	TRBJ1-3	CASSSLQGAGNTIYF
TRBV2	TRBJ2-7	CASGALYEQYF
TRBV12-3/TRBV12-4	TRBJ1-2	CASFLGTGYGYTF
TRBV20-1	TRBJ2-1	CSAPGPGTGSDEQFF
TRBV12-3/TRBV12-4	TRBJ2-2	CASSLDRDEGELFF
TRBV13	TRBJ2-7	CASSMTGGQGYEQYF
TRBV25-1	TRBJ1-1	CASSVMGRDTEAFF
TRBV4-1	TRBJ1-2	CASSQDIGYGYTF
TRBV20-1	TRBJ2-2	CSARDVRADTGELFF
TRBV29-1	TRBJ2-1	CSVEAGTGSSYNEQFF
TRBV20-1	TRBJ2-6	CSANASGQEFSGANVLTF
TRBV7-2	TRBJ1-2	CASSLAFGLGDYGYTF
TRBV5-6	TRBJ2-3	CASSLRTGFTDTQYF
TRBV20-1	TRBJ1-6	CSAPTVLGNSPLHF